In its sample, the clone carrying this T cell receptor beta chain was seen many times. Germline V gene lookup returns CDR1 ENHRY and CDR2 SYGVKD. The CDR3 covers 11 residues. V lost 10 bases, J lost 4 bases, and 10 bases lay in between. The data were obtained in a study of T cells in Graves' hyperthyroidism and ophthalmopathy. Amplified TCR beta CDR3 regions derived from RNA transcripts. During a first-round RT-PCR of the TCR CDR3, the HTBI primer set was used. TCRdb ran MiXCR on the multiplex PCR reads and lists one entry per CDR3 protein. The repertoire holds a few hundred thousand distinct CDR3 sequences, with 15% to 18% as singletons. An absence of ophthalmopathy progression within 18 months meant stable Graves' hyperthyroidism.

V and J are TRBV10-3 and TRBJ1-1; D unclear. What was sequenced was blood. This receptor was identified in a woman between 18 and 29 years old with Graves' hyperthyroidism. CDR3 coding DNA: TGTGCCACCTTAGGTGGCACTGAAGCTTTCTTT. Amino acids: CATLGGTEAFF.